Included here is one TCR beta chain sequence, with context. The antigen is undetermined. The data were obtained in a study of long-term antiretroviral therapy in people with HIV. Researchers report immunoSEQ v3.0 was run at survey level. The repertoire was sequenced with immunoSEQ multiplex PCR; TCRdb's copy has only in-frame clones and lacks some. The sample contains around 28,000 clones, roughly 83% of which appear only once. Every donor had one or more pre-ART and two or more post-ART PBMC samples. General study points: Every time point showed a repertoire led by clones expanded before ART.

This TCR came from a young man with HIV. The sample consisted of unsorted PBMCs, taken 2.7 to 2.9 years after starting antiretroviral therapy.

In nucleotides, the CDR3 is TGTGCCAGCAGCTGGGGGACTAGCGGGATAGGAGAGACCCAGTACTTC. Translated, it gives CASSWGTSGIGETQYF. This chain joins TRBV5-4 and TRBJ2-5, with 13 positions matching TRBD2. Germline V gene sequence: CDR1 SGHNT, CDR2 YYREEE (reference sequence). After removal of 3 bases from V and 4 bases from J, the junction contained 6 bases not matched to a gene. CDR3 size: 16 residues.